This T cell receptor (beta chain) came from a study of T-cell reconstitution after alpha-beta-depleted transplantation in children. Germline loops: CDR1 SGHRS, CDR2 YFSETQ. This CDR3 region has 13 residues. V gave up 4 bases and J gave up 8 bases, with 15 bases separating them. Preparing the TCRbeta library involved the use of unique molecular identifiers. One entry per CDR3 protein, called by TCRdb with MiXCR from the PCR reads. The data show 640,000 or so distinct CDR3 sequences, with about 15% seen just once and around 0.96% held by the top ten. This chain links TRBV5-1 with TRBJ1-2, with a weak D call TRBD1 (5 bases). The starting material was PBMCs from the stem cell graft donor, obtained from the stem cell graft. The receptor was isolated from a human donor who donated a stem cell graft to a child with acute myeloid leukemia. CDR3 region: CASSPGTTQGYTF. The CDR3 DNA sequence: TGCGCCAGCAGCCCCGGGACTACACAGGGCTACACCTTC. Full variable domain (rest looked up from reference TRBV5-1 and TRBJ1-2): KAGVTQTPRYLIKTRGQQVTLSCSPISGHRSVSWYQQTPGQGLQFLFEYFSETQRNKGNFPGRFSGRQFSNSRSEMNVSTLELGDSALYLCASSPGTTQGYTFGSGTRLTVV.